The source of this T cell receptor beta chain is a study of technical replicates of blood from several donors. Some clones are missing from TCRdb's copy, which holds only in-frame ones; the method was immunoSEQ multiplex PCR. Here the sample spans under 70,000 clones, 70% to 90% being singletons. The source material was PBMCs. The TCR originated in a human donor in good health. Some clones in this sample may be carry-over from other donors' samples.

Written as DNA, the CDR3 is TGTGCCAGCAGCTTAGATCGACTGACGTATTTT. The encoded protein is CASSLDRLTYF. V gene TRBV11-2 combines with J gene TRBJ2-3; unclear D gene. V lost 0 bases and J 14 bases, leaving 9 bases between the germline ends. The CDR3 loop spans 11 amino acids. The V gene's germline CDR1 is SGHAT and CDR2 FQNNGV.